The 20 T cell receptor beta chains in this list originate from one sample, sequenced in a study of blood T cell repertoires in COVID-19. Profiled with immunoSEQ multiplex PCR; TCRdb holds only in-frame clones, not every one. The profile shows 190,000 or so clones, about nine tenths of them singletons. What was sequenced was PBMCs or T cells enriched from blood (not recorded which). The receptors come from a man aged 18 to 29 with acute COVID-19.

The chain carries TRBV30 and TRBJ2-7, with 8 bases identical to TRBD2. CDR1 and CDR2 from the germline V gene are GTSNPN and SVGIG (reference sequence). This CDR3 comprises 14 residues. Trimming removed 3 bases from V and 1 base from J; junction bases left unmatched: 5. The CDR3: CAWSGGGKSYEQYF. The CDR3 DNA follows: TGTGCCTGGAGCGGGGGGGGAAAGTCCTACGAGCAGTACTTC. Full variable domain (outside the CDR3, taken from reference TRBV30 and TRBJ2-7): SQTIHQWPATLVQPVGSPLSLECTVEGTSNPNLYWYRQAAGRGLQLLFYSVGIGQISSEVPQNLSASRPQDRQFILSSKKLLLSDSGFYLCAWSGGGKSYEQYFGPGTRLTVT.

This clone was counted once. V gene TRBV20-1 combines with J gene TRBJ2-1, with D unresolved. Deletions cut 6 bases from V and 8 bases from J, with 11 bases between. The germline V gene encodes CDR1 DFQATT and CDR2 SNEGSKA (reference sequence). The CDR3 is 11 amino acids. CDR3 in amino acids: CSATKGDEQFF. CDR3 nucleotides: TGCAGTGCCACTAAAGGAGATGAGCAGTTCTTC.

The rearrangement joins TRBV12-3 or TRBV12-4 to TRBJ1-1; the match to TRBD1 covers 9 bases. The CDR3 extends over 13 amino acids. J lost 7 bases, V lost 6 bases, and 6 bases had no gene match. The CDR3 loop is CASSPDRGDEAFF. In DNA form, the CDR3 reads TGTGCCAGCAGCCCGGACAGGGGAGATGAAGCTTTCTTT.

As to this clone: This sample includes further DNA sequences coding for the same CDR3. The chain employs TRBV19 and TRBJ1-1, with TRBD1 matching 8 bases. CDR1 LNHDA and CDR2 SQIVND come from the germline V gene (reference sequence). The ends lost 3 bases at V and 1 base at J; junction bases unmatched: 1. This CDR3 has 14 amino acids. The CDR3 DNA is TGTGCCAGTAGTATCGGGACAGGGAACACTGAAGCTTTCTTT. Translation gives CASSIGTGNTEAFF.

The chain carries TRBV6-5 and TRBJ2-7; 7 nucleotides line up with TRBD1. The CDR3 is made up of 13 amino acids. With V trimmed by 2 bases and J by 4 bases, 2 bases remained unmatched. Looked up from germline, CDR1 is MNHEY and CDR2 is SVGAGI. CDR3 DNA: TGTGCCAGCAGTTACGGGACAGAATACGAGCAGTACTTC. The encoded protein is CASSYGTEYEQYF.

The V gene is TRBV28, the J gene TRBJ2-5; 11 positions agree with TRBD2. The trim removed 8 bases at V and 0 bases at J, leaving 2 bases unmatched. The CDR3 spans 14 residues. Per germline, CDR1 MDHEN and CDR2 SYDVKM. The CDR3 region is CASGLAGNQETQYF. The CDR3 bases are TGTGCCAGCGGACTAGCGGGTAACCAAGAGACCCAGTACTTC. Filled out from reference TRBV28 and TRBJ2-5, the complete variable domain reads DVKVTQSSRYLVKRTGEKVFLECVQDMDHENMFWYRQDPGLGLRLIYFSYDVKMKEKGDIPEGYSVSREKKERFSLILESASTNQTSMYLCASGLAGNQETQYFGPGTRLLVL.

The CDR3 nucleotides read TGTGCCAGCAGACCTTTTCCGGGACAAACAGATACGCAGTATTTT. Protein: CASRPFPGQTDTQYF. The chain has TRBV27 and TRBJ2-3, with a possible D match to TRBD1 (6 bases). Trimming left V 6 bases short and J 3 bases short, with 16 bases between. The length of the CDR3 is 15 residues. CDR1 is MNHEY, CDR2 SMNVEV, per germline (reference sequence).

J is TRBJ2-5 and V is TRBV7-2; maybe TRBD1 (5 bases). V dropped 1 base and J dropped 4 bases, with 13 bases sitting between them. Germline-derived CDR1 and CDR2 are SGHTA and FQGNSA. The length of the CDR3 is 15 residues. The CDR3 here is CASSLVGARGETQYF. The CDR3, as DNA: TGTGCCAGCAGCTTAGTTGGGGCAAGGGGAGAGACCCAGTACTTC.

The chain carries TRBV12-5 and TRBJ2-2, with 7 nucleotides matching TRBD1. Germline loops: CDR1 LGHNT, CDR2 FRNRAP. The CDR3 is 15 residues long. V was pared by 0 bases and J by 8 bases, with 6 bases of the junction left unmatched. The chain's CDR3 is CASGLVQGKAGELFF. The CDR3 DNA reads as TGTGCTAGTGGTTTGGTACAGGGGAAGGCTGGGGAGCTGTTTTTT.

This clone showed up just once. The V and J genes are TRBV19 and TRBJ1-1; 8 bases agree with TRBD1. Germline V gene lookup returns CDR1 LNHDA and CDR2 SQIVND (reference sequence). CDR3 length: 13 amino acids. Trimming removed 4 bases from V and 3 bases from J; junction bases left unmatched: 1. The CDR3 nucleotides read TGTGCCAGTAGTACGGACAGGGACACTGAAGCTTTCTTT. Amino acids: CASSTDRDTEAFF.

The chain combines TRBV2 with TRBJ1-4, with a weak D call TRBD1 (6 bases). V lost 9 bases, J lost 1 base, and 9 bases lay in between. Germline values: CDR1 SNHLY, CDR2 FYNNEI. The CDR3 totals 13 residues. The CDR3 sequence: CASIQGTNEKLFF. CDR3 DNA: TGTGCCAGTATACAGGGAACTAATGAAAAACTGTTTTTT.

This clone has only a few counts. The chain combines TRBV7-9 with TRBJ1-1; TRBD1 matches at 9 bases. This CDR3 is 13 amino acids long. The junction had 6 bases not matched to a gene; V was cut back by 4 bases and J by 9 bases. Germline lookup yields CDR1 SEHNR and CDR2 FQNEAQ (reference sequence). CDR3 loop: CASSSRTGDKAFF. In nucleotides, the CDR3 is TGTGCCAGCAGCTCCAGGACAGGGGATAAAGCTTTCTTT.

The CDR3 DNA is TGTGCCAGCAGTGGGGGCCAGTTTAATGAAAAACTGTTTTTT. Residues: CASSGGQFNEKLFF. The chain couples TRBV2 to TRBJ1-4, with a tentative D call TRBD1 (5 bases). The CDR3 is made up of 14 amino acids. CDR1 and CDR2 from the germline V gene are SNHLY and FYNNEI. Trimming shortened V by 4 bases and J by 4 bases, and 10 bases separated the two germline ends. The full variable domain, with the rest looked up from reference TRBV2 and TRBJ1-4, is EPEVTQTPSHQVTQMGQEVILRCVPISNHLYFYWYRQILGQKVEFLVSFYNNEISEKSEIFDDQFSVERPDGSNFTLKIRSTKLEDSAMYFCASSGGQFNEKLFFGSGTQLSVL.

This clone was recorded only once. This chain connects TRBV29-1 to TRBJ2-5; TRBD1 matches at 8 bases. V lost 0 bases to trimming and J lost 5 bases; unmatched junction nucleotides: 8. CDR1 is SQVTM and CDR2 is ANQGSEA in the germline V gene. This CDR3 spans 15 amino acids. Written as DNA, the CDR3 is TGCAGCGTTGAAGAGCGCAGGGGGCCTCGGGAGACCCAGTACTTC. Translation: CSVEERRGPRETQYF.

This clone came up a few times. This chain connects TRBV18 to TRBJ1-3; 7 bases line up with TRBD1. Germline lookup yields CDR1 KGHSH and CDR2 LQKENI. This CDR3 has 15 residues. J was trimmed by 0 bases and V by 3 bases; bases with no gene match: 2. Here the CDR3 DNA reads TGTGCCAGCTCACCGACAGGGTACTCTGGAAACACCATATATTTT. Its protein product is CASSPTGYSGNTIYF.

J is TRBJ1-2 and V is TRBV5-6; 11 bases fit TRBD1. The CDR3 consists of 16 residues. CDR1 is SGHDT and CDR2 is YYEEEE in the germline V gene. The trim removed 0 bases at V and 4 bases at J, leaving 5 bases unmatched. The CDR3 DNA reads as TGTGCCAGCAGCTTGGGGACCGGGACAGGGGGCTATGGCTACACCTTC. Its translation: CASSLGTGTGGYGYTF.

The rearrangement uses TRBV5-1 and TRBJ2-2; TRBD2 agrees at 7 bases. The CDR3 extends over 14 amino acids. The ends lost 7 bases at V and 4 bases at J; junction bases unmatched: 7. The germline V gene encodes CDR1 SGHRS and CDR2 YFSETQ. CDR3: CASREAGPTGELFF. In nucleotides, the CDR3 is TGCGCCAGCCGGGAGGCAGGGCCCACCGGGGAGCTGTTTTTT.

The J gene is TRBJ2-5, the V gene TRBV11-3; 7 bases map to TRBD2. Germline V gives CDR1 SGHNT, CDR2 YENEEA. V was clipped by 4 bases and J by 3 bases; unmatched bases: 5. The CDR3 loop spans 14 amino acids. The CDR3 here is CASSSSGGEETQYF. For the CDR3, the DNA is TGTGCCAGCAGCTCGAGTGGGGGGGAAGAGACCCAGTACTTC.

The chain links TRBV11-2 to TRBJ2-3, with 8 bases identical to TRBD2. CDR3 length: 14 amino acids. The V and J ends lost 5 bases and 6 bases, in that order; junction bases with no gene match: 7. Germline CDR1 reads SGHAT; CDR2 reads FQNNGV. The CDR3 nucleotides are TGTGCCAGCAGCCCGGGAGGGGGGACGGATACGCAGTATTTT. Its protein product is CASSPGGGTDTQYF.

The J gene is TRBJ1-1, the V gene TRBV2; D is uncertain. The V gene lost 4 bases and the J gene lost 4 bases, with 7 bases spanning the gap. CDR1 is SNHLY and CDR2 is FYNNEI in the germline V gene. There are 12 residues in the CDR3. CDR3 DNA: TGTGCCAGCAGTGCGACTAGCACTGAAGCTTTCTTT. Its protein is CASSATSTEAFF.